Listed below are T cell receptor beta chains from one sample, sequenced in a study of tumor-infiltrating lymphocytes in glioblastoma multiforme. TCRdb redid the calling of the multiplex PCR reads with MiXCR, one entry per CDR3 protein. The data show about 16,000 distinct CDR3 sequences, under 85% seen once. The sample consisted of brain tumor tissue. These receptors were collected from a male donor with glioblastoma. CDR3s include the opening cysteine and the closing phenylalanine or tryptophan. D genes are given only for firm matches.

v_call: TRBV20-1; d_call: .; j_call: TRBJ1-5; cdr3_aa: CSARGGRENQPQHF
v_call: TRBV5-1; d_call: TRBD2; j_call: TRBJ2-1; cdr3_aa: CASSTSGSDEQFF
v_call: TRBV11-2; d_call: TRBD1; j_call: TRBJ1-2; cdr3_aa: CASSSGTGVGPPPTF
v_call: TRBV20-1; d_call: TRBD1; j_call: TRBJ2-4; cdr3_aa: CSARDPDRGFRKTKNIQYF
v_call: TRBV20-1; d_call: .; j_call: TRBJ1-1; cdr3_aa: CSASLGGLNTEAFF
v_call: TRBV20-1; d_call: TRBD2; j_call: TRBJ2-5; cdr3_aa: CSATPTSGETQYF
v_call: TRBV11-3; d_call: .; j_call: TRBJ2-1; cdr3_aa: CASSLETFHEQFF
v_call: TRBV6-1; d_call: TRBD1; j_call: TRBJ2-6; cdr3_aa: CASSEPAGGSGANVLTF
v_call: TRBV13; d_call: .; j_call: TRBJ2-7; cdr3_aa: CASSEGSYEQYF
v_call: TRBV29-1; d_call: .; j_call: TRBJ1-2; cdr3_aa: CSVKLAFNYGYTF
v_call: TRBV20-1; d_call: TRBD2; j_call: TRBJ2-3; cdr3_aa: CSASRPGLAGEPSSTDTQYF
v_call: TRBV12-3/TRBV12-4; d_call: .; j_call: TRBJ2-3; cdr3_aa: CASSLATDTQYF
v_call: TRBV6-6; d_call: .; j_call: TRBJ2-3; cdr3_aa: CASSPDRSGNTQYF
v_call: TRBV11-2; d_call: TRBD2; j_call: TRBJ2-3; cdr3_aa: CASSGGLAERGPQYF
v_call: TRBV5-1; d_call: .; j_call: TRBJ2-7; cdr3_aa: CASSLLSGPFYEQYF
v_call: TRBV20-1; d_call: TRBD2; j_call: TRBJ2-1; cdr3_aa: CNPSSEGAFRRGGMVHRSYNKQFF
v_call: TRBV20-1; d_call: .; j_call: TRBJ1-1; cdr3_aa: CSARGWGGLGSEALF
v_call: TRBV11-2; d_call: .; j_call: TRBJ1-5; cdr3_aa: CANSYGTWGNQPQHF
v_call: TRBV12-3/TRBV12-4; d_call: .; j_call: TRBJ1-2; cdr3_aa: CASSSTGFGYTF
v_call: TRBV6-1; d_call: .; j_call: TRBJ1-4; cdr3_aa: CASSETPSGAGLFF
v_call: TRBV6-6; d_call: TRBD1; j_call: TRBJ1-5; cdr3_aa: CASSCSIRGPQPQHF
v_call: TRBV6-1; d_call: .; j_call: TRBJ2-2; cdr3_aa: CASRLAENTVELLF
v_call: TRBV11-2; d_call: .; j_call: TRBJ1-3; cdr3_aa: CASSLVGSYSGNTIYF
v_call: TRBV20-1; d_call: .; j_call: TRBJ1-6; cdr3_aa: CSDGGRGSVDSPLHF
v_call: TRBV4-1; d_call: .; j_call: TRBJ2-7; cdr3_aa: CASSQISGDEQYF
v_call: TRBV4-1; d_call: TRBD2; j_call: TRBJ2-1; cdr3_aa: CASSSSGTSGRGEQFF
v_call: TRBV11-2; d_call: .; j_call: TRBJ1-6; cdr3_aa: CASSRESGASPLHF
v_call: TRBV6-5; d_call: .; j_call: TRBJ2-2; cdr3_aa: CASRYREPTGELFF
v_call: TRBV5-6; d_call: TRBD2; j_call: TRBJ2-3; cdr3_aa: CASSWGRGTDTQYF
v_call: TRBV4-1; d_call: .; j_call: TRBJ2-3; cdr3_aa: CASSQCIPAHTTDTQYF
v_call: TRBV29-1; d_call: TRBD2; j_call: TRBJ2-1; cdr3_aa: CSVLRGGRNEQFF
v_call: TRBV20-1; d_call: TRBD2; j_call: TRBJ2-1; cdr3_aa: CSARATSGRNEQFF
v_call: TRBV7-9; d_call: .; j_call: TRBJ2-7; cdr3_aa: CASTPTAWGYEQYF
v_call: TRBV10-3; d_call: TRBD1; j_call: TRBJ2-2; cdr3_aa: CATESGGSTEELFF